What follows is one TCR beta chain and its context. Produced via immunoSEQ multiplex PCR; TCRdb's table is partial and in-frame only. The sample has about 100,000 clones; around 90% are singletons. This sample is part of a study of T cell changes during pregnancy in multiple sclerosis. Germline V gene lookup returns CDR1 SGDLS and CDR2 YYNGEE. J was trimmed by 3 bases and V by 3 bases; bases with no gene match: 12. The CDR3 has 17 amino acids. This receptor was obtained from a female donor with multiple sclerosis, enrolled in a pregnancy study. The chain joins TRBV9 to TRBJ1-3; 7 bases agree with TRBD1. Sequencing was performed on peripheral blood, taken in the second trimester of pregnancy. The CDR3 nucleotides read TGTGCCAGCAGCGCCCCGATCGGGGCAGGGGGTGGAAACACCATATATTTT. It specifies CASSAPIGAGGGNTIYF.